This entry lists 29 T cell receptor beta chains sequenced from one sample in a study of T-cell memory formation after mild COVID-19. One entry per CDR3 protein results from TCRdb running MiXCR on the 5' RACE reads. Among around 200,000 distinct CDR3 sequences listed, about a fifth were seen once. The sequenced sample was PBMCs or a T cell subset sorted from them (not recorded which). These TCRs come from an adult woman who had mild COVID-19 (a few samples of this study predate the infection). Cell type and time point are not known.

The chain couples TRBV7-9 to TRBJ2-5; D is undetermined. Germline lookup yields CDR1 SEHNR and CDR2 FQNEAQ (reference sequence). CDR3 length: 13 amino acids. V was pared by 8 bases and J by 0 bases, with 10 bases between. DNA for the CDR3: TGTGCCAGCCGAATGGCCCACCAAGAGACCCAGTACTTC. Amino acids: CASRMAHQETQYF.

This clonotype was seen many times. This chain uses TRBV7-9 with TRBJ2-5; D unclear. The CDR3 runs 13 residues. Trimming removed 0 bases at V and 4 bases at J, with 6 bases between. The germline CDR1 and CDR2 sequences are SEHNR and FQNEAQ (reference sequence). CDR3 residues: CASSLAGRETQYF. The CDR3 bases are TGTGCCAGCAGCTTAGCTGGCAGAGAGACCCAGTACTTC.

The CDR3 DNA reads TGTGCCAGCAGTCCAGGGGCAGTACTGACTGAAGCTTTCTTT. Encoded protein: CASSPGAVLTEAFF. V is TRBV12-3 or TRBV12-4 and J is TRBJ1-1; a weak D match, TRBD1 (6 bases). Trimming took off 5 bases at V and 5 bases at J, with 15 bases between the two ends. The CDR3 runs to 14 residues.

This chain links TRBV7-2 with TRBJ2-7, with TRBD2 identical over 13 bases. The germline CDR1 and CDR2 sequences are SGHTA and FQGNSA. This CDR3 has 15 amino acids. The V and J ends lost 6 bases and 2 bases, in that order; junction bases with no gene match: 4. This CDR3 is CASRYTSGGAYEQYF. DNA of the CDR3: TGTGCCAGCAGGTACACTAGCGGGGGGGCCTACGAGCAGTACTTC.

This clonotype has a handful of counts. This chain's CDR3 is CASSLVAGEGTGELFF. The CDR3 DNA reads as TGCGCCAGCAGCTTGGTTGCGGGAGAGGGTACCGGGGAGCTGTTTTTT. V usage is TRBV5-1 and J usage is TRBJ2-2, with 7 nucleotides matching TRBD2. The CDR3 consists of 16 residues. J gave up 5 bases and V 0 bases, and 7 bases lay outside the gene matches. Germline assignment: CDR1 SGHRS and CDR2 YFSETQ.

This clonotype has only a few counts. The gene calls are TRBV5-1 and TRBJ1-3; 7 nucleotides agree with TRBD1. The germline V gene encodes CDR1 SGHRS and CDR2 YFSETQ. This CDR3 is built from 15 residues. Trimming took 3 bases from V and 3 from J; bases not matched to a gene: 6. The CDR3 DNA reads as TGCGCCAGCAGCTCTTCGGGACAGCTTGGAAACACCATATATTTT. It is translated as CASSSSGQLGNTIYF.

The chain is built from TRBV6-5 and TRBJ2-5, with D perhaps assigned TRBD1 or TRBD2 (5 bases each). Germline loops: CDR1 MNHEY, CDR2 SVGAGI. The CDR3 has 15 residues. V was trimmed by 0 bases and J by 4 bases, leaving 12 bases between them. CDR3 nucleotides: TGTGCCAGCAGTTACTCGCTAGGGGACCGAGAGACCCAGTACTTC. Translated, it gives CASSYSLGDRETQYF.

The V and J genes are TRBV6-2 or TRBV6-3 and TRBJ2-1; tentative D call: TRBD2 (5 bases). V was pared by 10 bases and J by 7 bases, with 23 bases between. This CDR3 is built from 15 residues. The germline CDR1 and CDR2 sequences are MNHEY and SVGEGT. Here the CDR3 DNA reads TGTGCCACCAAAATACGGGATGCTCATTTTAATGAGCAGTTCTTC. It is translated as CATKIRDAHFNEQFF.

The CDR3 sequence is CASSYSTGAGAQHF. DNA of the CDR3: TGTGCCAGCAGTTACTCGACAGGGGCAGGGGCCCAGCATTTT. This sequence joins TRBV6-6 and TRBJ1-5, with 8 bases lining up with TRBD1. Germline trimming cut 0 bases from V and 11 bases from J; bases unmatched to any gene: 6. There are 14 residues in the CDR3. The germline V gene has CDR1 MNHNY and CDR2 SVGAGI (reference sequence).

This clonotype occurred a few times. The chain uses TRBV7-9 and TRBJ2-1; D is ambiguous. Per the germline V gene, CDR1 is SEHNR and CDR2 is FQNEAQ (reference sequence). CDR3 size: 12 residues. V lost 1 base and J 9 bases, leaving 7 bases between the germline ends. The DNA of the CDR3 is TGTGCCAGCAGCTTAGTAGTTGCTGAGCAGTTCTTC. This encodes CASSLVVAEQFF.

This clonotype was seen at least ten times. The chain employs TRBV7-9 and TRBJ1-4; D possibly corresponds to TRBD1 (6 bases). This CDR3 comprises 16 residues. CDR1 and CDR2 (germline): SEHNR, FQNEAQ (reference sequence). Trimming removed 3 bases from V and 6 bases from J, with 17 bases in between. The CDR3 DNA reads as TGTGCCAGCAGCTTCAACCCGGACAGTGGCCATGAAAAACTGTTTTTT. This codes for CASSFNPDSGHEKLFF.

The CDR3 nucleotides read TGTGCCACCAGCGGCGTCCTGGGGGAGCAGTTCTTC. Encoded protein: CATSGVLGEQFF. The chain couples TRBV15 to TRBJ2-1; unclear D gene. The V and J ends lost 5 bases and 10 bases respectively, with 12 bases between them. This CDR3 has 12 amino acids. The germline V gene has CDR1 LNHNV and CDR2 YYDKDF (reference sequence).

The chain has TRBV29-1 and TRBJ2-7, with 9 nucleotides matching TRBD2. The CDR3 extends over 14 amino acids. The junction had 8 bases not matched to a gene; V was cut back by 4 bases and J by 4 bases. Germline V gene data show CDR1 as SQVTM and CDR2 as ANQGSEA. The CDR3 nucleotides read TGCAGCGTTGCGGTAGCGGGAGATCTATACGAGCAGTACTTC. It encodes CSVAVAGDLYEQYF.

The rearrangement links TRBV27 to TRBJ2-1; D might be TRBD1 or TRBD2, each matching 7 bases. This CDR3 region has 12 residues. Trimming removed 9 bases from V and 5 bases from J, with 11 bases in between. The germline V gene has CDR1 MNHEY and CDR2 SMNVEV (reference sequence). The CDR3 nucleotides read TGTGCCAGTCAGGGGGGGGACAATGAGCAGTTCTTC. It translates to CASQGGDNEQFF.

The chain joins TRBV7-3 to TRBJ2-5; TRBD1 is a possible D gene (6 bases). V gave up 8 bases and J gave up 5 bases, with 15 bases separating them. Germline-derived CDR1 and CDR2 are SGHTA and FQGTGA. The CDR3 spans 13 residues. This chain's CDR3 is CASSLGAGETQYF. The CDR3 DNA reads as TGTGCCAGCTCTTTGGGGGCAGGGGAGACCCAGTACTTC.

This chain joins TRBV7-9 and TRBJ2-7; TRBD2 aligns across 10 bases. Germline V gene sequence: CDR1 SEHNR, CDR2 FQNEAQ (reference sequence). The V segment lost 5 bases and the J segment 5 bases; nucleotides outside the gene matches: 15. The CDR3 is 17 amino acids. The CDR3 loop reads CASSPKTGTSVDNEQYF. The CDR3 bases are TGTGCCAGCAGCCCCAAGACTGGGACTAGCGTAGACAACGAGCAGTACTTC. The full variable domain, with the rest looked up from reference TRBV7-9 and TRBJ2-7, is DTGVSQNPRHKITKRGQNVTFRCDPISEHNRLYWYRQTLGQGPEFLTYFQNEAQLEKSRLLSDRFSAERPKGSFSTLEIQRTEQGDSAMYLCASSPKTGTSVDNEQYFGPGTRLTVT.

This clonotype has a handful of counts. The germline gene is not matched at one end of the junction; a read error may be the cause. The CDR3 region is CASSLALSETPGGF. Here the CDR3 DNA reads TGTGCCAGCAGCTTAGCCCTAAGCGAGACCCCAGGGGGTTTT. The J gene is TRBJ1-1, the V gene TRBV7-8; TRBD1 agrees at 7 bases. The CDR3 runs to 14 residues. Germline CDR1 SGHVS, CDR2 FQNEAQ. The variable domain in full, with the rest retrieved from reference TRBV7-8 and TRBJ1-1, is GAGVSQSPRYKVAKRGQDVALRCDPISGHVSLFWYQQALGQGPEFLTYFQNEAQLDKSGLPSDRFFAERPEGSVSTLKIQRTQQEDSAVYLCASSLALSETPGGFGQGTRLTVV.

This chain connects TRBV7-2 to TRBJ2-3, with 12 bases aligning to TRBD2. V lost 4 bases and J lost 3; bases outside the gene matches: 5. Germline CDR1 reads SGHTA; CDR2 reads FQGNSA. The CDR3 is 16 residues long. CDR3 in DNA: TGTGCCAGCAGCTGGGACGGACTAGCGGGGACAGATACGCAGTATTTT. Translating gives CASSWDGLAGTDTQYF.

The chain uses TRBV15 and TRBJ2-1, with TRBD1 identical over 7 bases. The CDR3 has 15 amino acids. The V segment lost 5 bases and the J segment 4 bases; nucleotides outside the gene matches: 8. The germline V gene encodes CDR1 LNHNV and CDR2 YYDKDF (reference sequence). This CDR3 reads CATSGRDRPYNEQFF. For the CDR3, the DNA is TGTGCCACCAGCGGCCGGGACAGACCATACAATGAGCAGTTCTTC.

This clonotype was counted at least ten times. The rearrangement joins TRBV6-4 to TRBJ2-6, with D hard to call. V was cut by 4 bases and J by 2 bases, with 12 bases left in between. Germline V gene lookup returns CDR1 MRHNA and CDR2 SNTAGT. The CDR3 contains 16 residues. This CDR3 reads CASSGTTATGANVLTF. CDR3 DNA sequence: TGTGCCAGCAGTGGAACGACTGCTACTGGGGCCAACGTCCTGACTTTC.

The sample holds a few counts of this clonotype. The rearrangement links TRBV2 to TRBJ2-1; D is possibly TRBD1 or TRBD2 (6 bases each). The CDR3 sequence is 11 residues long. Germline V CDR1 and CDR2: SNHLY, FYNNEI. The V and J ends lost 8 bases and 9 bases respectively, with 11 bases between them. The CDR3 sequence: CASWGASEQFF. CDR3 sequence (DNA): TGTGCCAGCTGGGGGGCTAGTGAGCAGTTCTTC.

CDR3 coding DNA: TGTGCCAGTAGTATGTCAGGGTTTACTGAAGCTTTCTTT. Translated, it gives CASSMSGFTEAFF. The V call is TRBV19, the J call TRBJ1-1, with D possibly matching TRBD1 (5 bases). The CDR3 covers 13 residues. Trimming stripped 3 bases from V and 5 bases from J, with 10 bases between. The germline V gene has CDR1 LNHDA and CDR2 SQIVND (reference sequence).

CDR3 region: CSVRDFYEQYF. The CDR3, as DNA: TGCAGCGTTCGGGACTTTTACGAGCAGTACTTC. J is TRBJ2-7 and V is TRBV29-1; TRBD2 is a possible D gene (6 bases). Trimming shortened V by 5 bases and J by 4 bases, and 9 bases separated the two germline ends. The CDR3 loop spans 11 amino acids. Germline CDR1 SQVTM, CDR2 ANQGSEA.

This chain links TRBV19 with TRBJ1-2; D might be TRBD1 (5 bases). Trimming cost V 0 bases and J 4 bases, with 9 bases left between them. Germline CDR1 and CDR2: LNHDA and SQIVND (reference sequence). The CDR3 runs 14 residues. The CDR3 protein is CASSIDLRGYGYTF. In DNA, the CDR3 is TGTGCCAGTAGTATAGATCTAAGGGGCTATGGCTACACCTTC.

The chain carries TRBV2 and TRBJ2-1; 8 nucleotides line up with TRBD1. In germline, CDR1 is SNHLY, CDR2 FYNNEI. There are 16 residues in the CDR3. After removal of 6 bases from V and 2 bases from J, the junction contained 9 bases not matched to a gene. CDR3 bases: TGTGCCAGCAGATTAATGACAGGGGAACCCTACAATGAGCAGTTCTTC. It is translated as CASRLMTGEPYNEQFF.

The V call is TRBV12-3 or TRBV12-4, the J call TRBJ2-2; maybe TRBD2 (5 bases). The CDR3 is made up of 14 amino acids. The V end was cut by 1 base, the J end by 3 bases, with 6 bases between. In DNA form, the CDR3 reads TGTGCCAGCAGTTTAGTGAGGGACACCGGGGAGCTGTTTTTT. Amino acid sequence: CASSLVRDTGELFF.

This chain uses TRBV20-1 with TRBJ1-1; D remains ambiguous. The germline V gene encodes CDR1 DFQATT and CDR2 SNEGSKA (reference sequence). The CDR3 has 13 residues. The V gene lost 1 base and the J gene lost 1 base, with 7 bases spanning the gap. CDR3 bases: TGCAGTGCTAGAGGCGGACCGAACACTGAAGCTTTCTTT. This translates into CSARGGPNTEAFF.

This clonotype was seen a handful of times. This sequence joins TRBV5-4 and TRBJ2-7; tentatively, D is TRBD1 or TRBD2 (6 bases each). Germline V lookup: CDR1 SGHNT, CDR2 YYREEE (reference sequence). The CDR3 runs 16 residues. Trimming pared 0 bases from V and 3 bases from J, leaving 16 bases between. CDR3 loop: CASSLGGAGHYYEQYF. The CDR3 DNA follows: TGTGCCAGCAGCTTGGGAGGGGCGGGACATTACTACGAGCAGTACTTC.

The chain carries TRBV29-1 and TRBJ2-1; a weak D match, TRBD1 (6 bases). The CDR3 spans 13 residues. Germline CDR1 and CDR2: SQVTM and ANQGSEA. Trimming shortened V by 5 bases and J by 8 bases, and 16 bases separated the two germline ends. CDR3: CSVPPTGLDEQFF. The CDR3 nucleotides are TGCAGCGTTCCCCCGACAGGTTTGGATGAGCAGTTCTTC.